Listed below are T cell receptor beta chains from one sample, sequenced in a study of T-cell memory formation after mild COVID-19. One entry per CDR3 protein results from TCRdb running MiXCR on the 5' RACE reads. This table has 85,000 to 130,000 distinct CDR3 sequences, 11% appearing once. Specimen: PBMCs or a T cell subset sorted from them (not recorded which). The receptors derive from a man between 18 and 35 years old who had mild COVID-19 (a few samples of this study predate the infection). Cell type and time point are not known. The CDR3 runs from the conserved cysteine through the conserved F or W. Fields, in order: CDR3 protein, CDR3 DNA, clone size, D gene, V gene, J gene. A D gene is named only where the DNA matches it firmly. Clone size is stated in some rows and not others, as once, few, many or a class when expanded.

CASSDDSGYNTDTQYF	TGTGCCAGCAGTGATGATAGCGGGTATAACACAGATACGCAGTATTTT	few	TRBD2	TRBV9	TRBJ2-3
CASSRGTGDEAFF	TGCGCCAGCAGCCGAGGGACAGGAGATGAAGCTTTCTTT	few	TRBD1	TRBV4-1	TRBJ1-1
CASSPIRLAGGLPKNIQYF	TGTGCCAGCAGCCCGATTCGACTAGCGGGGGGGTTGCCCAAAAACATTCAGTACTTC	many	TRBD2	TRBV7-9	TRBJ2-4
CASSLGTSYYEQYF	TGTGCCAGCAGTTTGGGGACATCCTACTACGAGCAGTACTTC	many	-	TRBV12-3/TRBV12-4	TRBJ2-7
CASMQGPHEQYF	TGTGCCAGCATGCAGGGGCCCCACGAGCAGTACTTC	-	-	TRBV12-3/TRBV12-4	TRBJ2-7
CASSGGGPSGAQYF	TGTGCCAGCAGTGGGGGGGGGCCCTCTGGGGCCCAGTACTTC	-	-	TRBV7-2	TRBJ2-5
CASSYPTGYHAFF	TGTGCCAGCAGTTACCCGACAGGTTATCACGCTTTCTTT	few	-	TRBV6-2/TRBV6-3	TRBJ1-1
CAISESWQGALGGELFF	TGTGCCATCAGTGAATCCTGGCAGGGGGCGTTAGGTGGGGAGCTGTTTTTT	many	TRBD1	TRBV10-3	TRBJ2-2
CSARGTGHGFVQYF	TGCAGTGCTAGAGGCACGGGACATGGGTTTGTTCAGTACTTC	-	-	TRBV20-1	TRBJ2-4
CASSSRDSAFYEQYF	TGTGCCAGCAGTTCTCGGGACAGCGCTTTTTACGAGCAGTACTTC	many	TRBD1	TRBV5-6	TRBJ2-7
CASSLESSAGDGNTIYF	TGTGCCAGCAGCTTAGAGTCATCGGCAGGGGATGGAAACACCATATATTTT	few	-	TRBV7-6	TRBJ1-3
CASSPPSVTDTEAFF	TGTGCCAGCAGCCCACCGTCCGTGACGGACACTGAAGCTTTCTTT	-	-	TRBV4-2	TRBJ1-1
CASSLTSGTLDTQYF	TGTGCCAGCAGCCTCACTTCCGGGACCCTCGATACGCAGTATTTT	few	-	TRBV9	TRBJ2-3
CASSSTGRIQETQYF	TGTGCTAGCAGCTCTACAGGGCGAATCCAAGAGACCCAGTACTTC	many	-	TRBV7-7	TRBJ2-5
CASSMDSSYEQYF	TGTGCCAGCAGCATGGACTCATCCTACGAGCAGTACTTC	-	-	TRBV7-9	TRBJ2-7
CAGGSAQPQHF	TGTGCCGGCGGGTCCGCTCAGCCCCAGCATTTT	-	-	TRBV19	TRBJ1-5
CASSRGLGANTGELFF	TGCGCCAGCAGCCGGGGACTGGGTGCGAACACCGGGGAGCTGTTTTTT	-	-	TRBV4-1	TRBJ2-2
CASSVGLLAGGQETQYF	TGTGCCAGCAGCGTAGGTCTTCTAGCGGGGGGGCAAGAGACCCAGTACTTC	few	TRBD2	TRBV9	TRBJ2-5
CASRTGAFYGYTF	TGTGCCAGCAGAACCGGGGCCTTTTATGGCTACACCTTC	few	-	TRBV6-5	TRBJ1-2
CASSYSSGAYNEQFF	TGTGCCAGCAGTTACTCTAGCGGTGCCTACAATGAGCAGTTCTTC	many	-	TRBV6-2/TRBV6-3	TRBJ2-1
CASKSSGETQYF	TGTGCCAGCAAGAGCTCCGGAGAGACCCAGTACTTC	-	-	TRBV12-3/TRBV12-4	TRBJ2-5
CASSLYVADQPQHF	TGTGCCAGCAGCTTGTATGTGGCAGATCAGCCCCAGCATTTT	-	-	TRBV5-5	TRBJ1-5
CSASLAGALTGELFF	TGCAGTGCTAGTCTAGCGGGGGCCCTAACCGGGGAGCTGTTTTTT	many	TRBD2	TRBV20-1	TRBJ2-2
CASSLAQEDEQYF	TGTGCCAGCAGTTTGGCCCAGGAGGACGAGCAGTACTTC	few	-	TRBV12-3/TRBV12-4	TRBJ2-7
CSASRTGRYGELFF	TGCAGTGCCTCCAGGACAGGGCGGTACGGGGAGCTGTTTTTT	-	TRBD1	TRBV20-1	TRBJ2-2
CASSEATGGQESQYF	TGTGCCAGCAGTGAAGCGACAGGGGGCCAAGAGTCCCAGTACTTC	few	TRBD1	TRBV6-1	TRBJ2-5
CASSTLHGDTQYF	TGTGCCAGTAGTACCTTACACGGAGATACGCAGTATTTT	-	-	TRBV19	TRBJ2-3
CASSFRINPNTEAFF	TGCGCCAGCAGCTTCCGGATAAACCCGAACACTGAAGCTTTCTTT	few	-	TRBV5-1	TRBJ1-1
CASATGTYGADTQYF	TGTGCCAGTGCAACCGGGACCTACGGGGCAGATACGCAGTATTTT	-	-	TRBV6-2/TRBV6-3	TRBJ2-3
CASSMGLLVEAFF	TGTGCCAGTAGTATGGGACTTCTGGTTGAAGCTTTCTTT	-	-	TRBV19	TRBJ1-1
CASSFFVLGTEAFF	TGTGCCAGCAGCTTTTTTGTTTTGGGCACTGAAGCTTTCTTT	-	-	TRBV7-9	TRBJ1-1
CASSPGQSHEQYF	TGTGCCAGCAGCCCCGGACAGTCCCACGAGCAGTACTTC	few	-	TRBV11-3	TRBJ2-7
CASSVSSGGGRETQYF	TGTGCCAGCAGCGTTTCTAGCGGGGGGGGTAGGGAGACCCAGTACTTC	-	TRBD2	TRBV11-2	TRBJ2-5
CASSYGLAANQETQYF	TGTGCCAGCAGTTACGGACTAGCGGCAAACCAAGAGACCCAGTACTTC	-	TRBD2	TRBV6-2/TRBV6-3	TRBJ2-5
CASSPLLSGEQYF	TGTGCCAGCAGCCCGCTGTTGAGTGGCGAGCAGTACTTC	-	-	TRBV7-9	TRBJ2-7
CASSLIAGVLQPQHF	TGTGCCAGCAGCTTAATCGCAGGGGTTCTCCAGCCCCAGCATTTT	few	-	TRBV7-2	TRBJ1-5
CASSIRQGARNEQFF	TGCGCCAGCAGCATCCGACAGGGGGCGAGGAATGAGCAGTTCTTC	few	TRBD1	TRBV5-1	TRBJ2-1
CSARVVGQGALDTQYF	TGCAGTGCTAGAGTAGTCGGCCAGGGGGCGCTGGATACGCAGTATTTT	-	TRBD1	TRBV20-1	TRBJ2-3
CATSEGTGWPYNEQFF	TGTGCCACCAGTGAGGGAACAGGATGGCCCTACAATGAGCAGTTCTTC	-	-	TRBV24-1	TRBJ2-1
CASSRDRVSYNEQFF	TGTGCCAGCAGTCGAGACAGGGTATCCTACAATGAGCAGTTCTTC	many	TRBD1	TRBV5-5	TRBJ2-1